Below are 4 T cell receptor beta chains sequenced from a single sample in a study of OX40 agonist ivuxolimab in advanced cancers. Profiled with immunoSEQ multiplex PCR; TCRdb holds only in-frame clones, not every one. Of over 95,000 clones in the sample, 95% to 96% were seen once. This sample comprised CD4+ or CD8+ T cells sorted from blood, obtained in a trial of the OX40 agonist ivuxolimab. These receptors were collected from an adult with an advanced solid tumor such as melanoma, head and neck, liver or kidney cancer.

V and J are TRBV5-8 and TRBJ2-1; no definite D call. V was shortened by 0 bases and J by 8 bases, with 12 bases between the two germline ends. Per the germline V gene, CDR1 is SGHTS and CDR2 is YDEGEE. This CDR3 has 14 residues. The CDR3, as DNA: TGTGCCAGCAGCTTGGCCGGGCAGTTAGATGAGCAGTTCTTC. It is translated as CASSLAGQLDEQFF.

The rearrangement links TRBV6-5 to TRBJ2-5; no definite D call. The germline V and J ends were trimmed by 4 bases and 4 bases, with 10 bases remaining between them. Germline loops: CDR1 MNHEY, CDR2 SVGAGI. There are 13 residues in the CDR3. Written as DNA, the CDR3 is TGTGCCAGCAGTTCGACCAGAGTAGAGACCCAGTACTTC. Translated, it gives CASSSTRVETQYF.

The V and J genes are TRBV5-1 and TRBJ1-1; D is uncertain. Trimming cost V 0 bases and J 2 bases, with 20 bases left between them. The germline CDR1 and CDR2 sequences are SGHRS and YFSETQ. The CDR3 contains 18 residues. The CDR3 loop is CASSLGPFSDVRNTEAFF. The CDR3 DNA reads TGCGCCAGCAGCTTGGGACCGTTTAGTGATGTGCGAAACACTGAAGCTTTCTTT.

CDR3 in DNA: TGTGCCAGCAGCTTAAGTCCAGGGGGCGAGAATGAAAAACTGTTTTTT. Residues: CASSLSPGGENEKLFF. The rearrangement uses TRBV7-2 and TRBJ1-4; 8 bases fit TRBD1. The germline V gene encodes CDR1 SGHTA and CDR2 FQGNSA. The CDR3 covers 16 residues. V trimming: 2 bases; J trimming: 5 bases; junction bases outside the gene matches: 7.